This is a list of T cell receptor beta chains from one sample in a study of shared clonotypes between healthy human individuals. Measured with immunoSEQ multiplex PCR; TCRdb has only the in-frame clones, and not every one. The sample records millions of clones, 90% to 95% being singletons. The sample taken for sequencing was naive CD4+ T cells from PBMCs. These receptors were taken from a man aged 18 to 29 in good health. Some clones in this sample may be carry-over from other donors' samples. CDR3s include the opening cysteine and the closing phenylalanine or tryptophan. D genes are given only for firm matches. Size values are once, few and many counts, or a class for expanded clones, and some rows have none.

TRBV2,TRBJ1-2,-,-,TGTGCCAGCAGTGAAGTAGCGGTCGCGAATGGCTACACCTTC,CASSEVAVANGYTF
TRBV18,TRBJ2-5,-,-,TGTGCCAGCTCACCAACGGGGCCGGGGGAGACCCAGTACTTC,CASSPTGPGETQYF
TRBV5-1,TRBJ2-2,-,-,TGCGCCAGCAGCTCGTCGGGGTTGGGCACCGGGGAGCTGTTTTTT,CASSSSGLGTGELFF
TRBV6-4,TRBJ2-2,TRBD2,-,TGTGCCAGCAGTGATATTTCTGCGGGAGGTAACACCGGGGAGCTGTTTTTT,CASSDISAGGNTGELFF
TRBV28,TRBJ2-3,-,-,TGTGCCAGCAGTTCTCGGGTCACAGATACGCAGTATTTT,CASSSRVTDTQYF
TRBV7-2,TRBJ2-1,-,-,TGTGCCAGCAGCCCCGCTTTAGGGGTCCATGAGCAGTTCTTC,CASSPALGVHEQFF
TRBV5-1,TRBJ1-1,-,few,TGCGCCAGCAGGCCGGGAGAGAACACTGAAGCTTTCTTT,CASRPGENTEAFF
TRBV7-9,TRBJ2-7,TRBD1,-,TGTGCCAGCAGCTTTTTCGGGGACAGGGGGGACGGGCAGTACTTC,CASSFFGDRGDGQYF
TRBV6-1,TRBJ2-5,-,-,TGTGCCAGCAGCGGCACTGGGCGGGAGACCCAGTACTTC,CASSGTGRETQYF
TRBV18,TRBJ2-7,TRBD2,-,TGTGCCAGCTCCCCGGGACTAGCGGGAGGGGAGCAGTACTTC,CASSPGLAGGEQYF
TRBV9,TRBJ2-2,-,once,TGTGCCAGCAGCGTAGTTCCGGGGGCGAGATCACCCCTCCCCTCGAACACCGGGGAGCTGTTTTTT,CASSVVPGARSPLPSNTGELFF
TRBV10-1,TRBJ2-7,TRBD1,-,TGCGCCAGCAGTGAGTCGCCGGGACAGGGGTACGAGCAGTACTTC,CASSESPGQGYEQYF
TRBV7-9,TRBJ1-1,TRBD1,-,TGTGCCAGCAGCCCCCCACAGGGGGCACCCCTGGGCACTGAAGCTTTCTTT,CASSPPQGAPLGTEAFF
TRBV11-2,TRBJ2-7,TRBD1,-,TGTGCCAGCAGAAAAAGGGCGGACAGGGGACACGAGCAGTACTTC,CASRKRADRGHEQYF
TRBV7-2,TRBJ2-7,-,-,TGTGCCAGCAGCTTCCCAAATGGAGAGCAGTACTTC,CASSFPNGEQYF
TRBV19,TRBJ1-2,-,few,TGTGCCAGTAGTAACCGTCTGTACTATGGCTACACCTTC,CASSNRLYYGYTF
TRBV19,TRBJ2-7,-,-,TGTGCCAGTAGGCAGCAAGCGGACTACGAGCAGTACTTC,CASRQQADYEQYF
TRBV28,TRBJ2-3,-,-,TGTGCCAGCAATGGAGCGGACGGCACAGATACGCAGTATTTT,CASNGADGTDTQYF
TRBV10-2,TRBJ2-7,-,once,TGCGCCAGCAGTCGGGGGCCCTACGAGCAGTACTTC,CASSRGPYEQYF
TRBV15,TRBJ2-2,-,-,TGTGCCACCAGCAGAGATACCACCTTGGGCGCCGGGGAGCTGTTTTTT,CATSRDTTLGAGELFF
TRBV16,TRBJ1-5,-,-,TGTGCCAGCAGCCAATCCATCGGGGACCAGCCCCAGCATTTT,CASSQSIGDQPQHF
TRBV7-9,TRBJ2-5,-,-,TGTGCCAGCAGCTTGCGTGCAGGAGGAGAGACCCAGTACTTC,CASSLRAGGETQYF
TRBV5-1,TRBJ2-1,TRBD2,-,TGCGCCAGCAGCTTGATACCCTCCAGCGGGGACAATGAGCAGTTCTTC,CASSLIPSSGDNEQFF
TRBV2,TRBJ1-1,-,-,TGTGCCAGCAGTGATTCAGGGGCGTCTGAAGCTTTCTTT,CASSDSGASEAFF
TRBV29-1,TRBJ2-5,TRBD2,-,TGCAGCGTTGAAGGAGGGAGGGGCCAAGAGACCCAGTACTTC,CSVEGGRGQETQYF
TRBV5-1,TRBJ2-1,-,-,TGCGCCAGCAGCTTGTCCGGGACGAATGAGCAGTTCTTC,CASSLSGTNEQFF
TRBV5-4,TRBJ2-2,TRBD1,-,TGTGCCAGCAGCTTCGGGACAGGGGAGAACGGGGAGCTGTTTTTT,CASSFGTGENGELFF
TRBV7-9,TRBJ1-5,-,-,TGTGCCAGCAGCCCAGGGACCGAAGCTTATAGCAATCAGCCCCAGCATTTT,CASSPGTEAYSNQPQHF
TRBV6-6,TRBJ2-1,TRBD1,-,TGTGCCAGCAGTCGCGGACAGGGCACATCGGATGAGCAGTTCTTC,CASSRGQGTSDEQFF
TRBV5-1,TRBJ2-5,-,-,TGCGCCAGCAGCTATAAAACCCTCGGTGGGGGGCGGGAGACCCAGTACTTC,CASSYKTLGGGRETQYF
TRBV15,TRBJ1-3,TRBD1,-,TGTGCCACCAGCAGACGACAGGGGATAGGAAACACCATATATTTT,CATSRRQGIGNTIYF
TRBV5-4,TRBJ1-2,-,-,TGTGCCACCCGGGACAACTCAAACTATGGCTACACCTTC,CATRDNSNYGYTF
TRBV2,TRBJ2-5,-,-,TGTGCCAACGCAGGACAGATCCAAGAGACCCAGTACTTC,CANAGQIQETQYF
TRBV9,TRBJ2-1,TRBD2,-,TGTGCCAGCAGCGTAGGCGGGAGTCGGGGCAATGAGCAGTTCTTC,CASSVGGSRGNEQFF
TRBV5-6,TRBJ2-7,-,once,TGTGCCAGCAGCCTAACCCACGAGCAGTACTTC,CASSLTHEQYF
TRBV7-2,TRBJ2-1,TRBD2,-,TGTGCCAGCAGCTCCGGGACTAGCTATAATGAGCAGTTCTTC,CASSSGTSYNEQFF
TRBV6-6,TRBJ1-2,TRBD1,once,TGTGCCAGCAGGAAACACGGGGGGACAGACGATTATGGCTACACCTTC,CASRKHGGTDDYGYTF
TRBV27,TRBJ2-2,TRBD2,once,TGTGCCAGCAGGGCGGGGGGACTAGCGGGAGGTTACACCGGGGAGCTGTTTTTT,CASRAGGLAGGYTGELFF
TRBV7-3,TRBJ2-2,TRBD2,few,TGTGCCAGCAGCTTAGGACTAGCGGGCACCGGGGAGCTGTTTTTT,CASSLGLAGTGELFF
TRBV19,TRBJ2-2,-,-,TGTGCCAGTGAAATCCTCTCCGGGGACACCGGGGAGCTGTTTTTT,CASEILSGDTGELFF
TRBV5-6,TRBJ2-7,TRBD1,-,TGTGCCAGCAGCTTCCGGGACAGGGGCGTCAAAGAGTACTTC,CASSFRDRGVKEYF
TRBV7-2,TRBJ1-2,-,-,TGTGCCAGCAGCTTTCGGGGGGACTATGGCTACACCTTC,CASSFRGDYGYTF
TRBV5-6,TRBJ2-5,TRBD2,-,TGTGCCAGCACCTTGGTCGCGGGAGGAGAGACCCAGTACTTC,CASTLVAGGETQYF
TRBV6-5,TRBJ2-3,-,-,TGTGCCAGCAGACTCCCTAGCACAGATACGCAGTATTTT,CASRLPSTDTQYF
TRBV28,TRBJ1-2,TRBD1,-,TGTGCCAGCAGTTCAGGGGGCGTAAAAAACTATGGCTACACCTTC,CASSSGGVKNYGYTF
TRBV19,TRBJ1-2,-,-,TGTGCCAGTACCCAGGGAGCGGAAGGAGGCTACACCTTC,CASTQGAEGGYTF
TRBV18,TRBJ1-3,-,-,TGTGCCAGCTCACTATTTCAACGCACAGCCTCTGGAAACACCATATATTTT,CASSLFQRTASGNTIYF
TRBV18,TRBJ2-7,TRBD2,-,TGTGCCAGCTCGCCCGGGGGGACCGGGGGATACGAGCAGTACTTC,CASSPGGTGGYEQYF
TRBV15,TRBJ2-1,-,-,TGTGCCACCAGCAGAGTATTATACTCCTACAATGAGCAGTTCTTC,CATSRVLYSYNEQFF
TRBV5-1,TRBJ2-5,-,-,TGCGCCAGCAGCCCACCGGGACAACTTCTTGGGACCCAGTACTTC,CASSPPGQLLGTQYF
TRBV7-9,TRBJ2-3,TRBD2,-,TGTGCCAGCAGCCCCCCTGGACTAGCGGGAGTAGATACGCAGTATTTT,CASSPPGLAGVDTQYF
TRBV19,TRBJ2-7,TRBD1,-,TGTGCCAGTAGTGTAGGACAGGGCCACGAGCAGTACTTC,CASSVGQGHEQYF